The TCR beta chain under discussion was sequenced for a study of post-analysis software for immune sequencing data. Study-wide results and limits: Controls showed significantly higher normalized Chao1 diversity than did multiple sclerosis patients.

Tagging with unique molecular identifiers was a feature of the TCR beta cDNA libraries. T cells, roughly 1 to 10 million of them, yielded about half a million cDNA molecules. In TCRdb, the PCR reads were re-called with MiXCR into one record per CDR3 protein. The repertoire holds 600,000 to 700,000 distinct CDR3 sequences, with around 60% as singletons. Points on this clonotype: What it recognizes is unknown.

Sequenced sample: blood. The TCR originated in a girl aged 2 to 9 with multiple sclerosis.

Here the CDR3 DNA reads TGTGCCAGCAGTTACACCCGTTCAGAGCAGGGGGGCGAGACCCAGTACTTC. Its translation is CASSYTRSEQGGETQYF. The gene calls are TRBV6-5 and TRBJ2-5; D may be TRBD1 (7 bases). Germline-derived CDR1 and CDR2 are MNHEY and SVGAGI. The germline V and J ends were trimmed by 2 bases and 5 bases, with 21 bases remaining between them. This CDR3 is built from 17 residues.